Described below is a single T cell receptor (beta chain) sequence and its context. Its antigen is still unknown. V dropped 7 bases and J dropped 7 bases, with 16 bases sitting between them. The CDR3 length is 13 residues. CDR1 is LGHDT and CDR2 is YNNKEL in the germline V gene (reference sequence). The data are from a study of CD8 T cells in Susac syndrome. Overall study results and limits: That the number of individuals in its TCR sequencing and HLA analysis was relatively small was acknowledged by the study.

An input of 0.5 to 1 ug of RNA was subjected to reverse transcription using random hexamers. Each CDR3 protein gets one entry after TCRdb re-called the immunoSEQ multiplex PCR reads with MiXCR. The sample has roughly 200,000 distinct CDR3 sequences, 85% to 95% seen once. TCR beta was sequenced from blood CD8+ and CD4+ T cells. Isolation of CD8+ and CD4+ T cells was performed negatively, whereas enrichment of TEMRA cells was done by FACS. Material: CD4+ T cells from PBMCs. The sequence was obtained from a human donor with multiple sclerosis. The chain uses TRBV3-1 and TRBJ1-1, with unresolved D. The CDR3 sequence is CASMSHGRGEAFF. The DNA of the CDR3 is TGTGCCAGCATGAGCCACGGACGAGGTGAAGCTTTCTTT.